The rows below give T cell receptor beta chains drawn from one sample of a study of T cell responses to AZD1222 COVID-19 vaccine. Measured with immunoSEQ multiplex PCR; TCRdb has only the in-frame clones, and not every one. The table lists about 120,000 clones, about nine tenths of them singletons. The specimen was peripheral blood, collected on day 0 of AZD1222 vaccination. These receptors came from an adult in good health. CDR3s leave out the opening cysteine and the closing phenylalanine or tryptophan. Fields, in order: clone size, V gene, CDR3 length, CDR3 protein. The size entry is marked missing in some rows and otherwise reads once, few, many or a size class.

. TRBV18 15 ASSSTGQGVYGNTIY
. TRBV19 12 ASSRQGDLYEQY
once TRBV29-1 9 SVAVGETQY
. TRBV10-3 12 AISEGWEAGELF
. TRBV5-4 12 ASSFGTGRFEQY
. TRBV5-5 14 ASSLIYSGTSYEQY
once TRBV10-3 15 ATPSGDRGSVNYGYT
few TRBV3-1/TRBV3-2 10 ASSLHRDGYT
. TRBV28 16 ASPDRQGREIRTGELF
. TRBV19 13 ASSIVGISNYGYT
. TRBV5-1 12 ASIRGPGDTEAF
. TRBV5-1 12 ASSPGEANEKLF
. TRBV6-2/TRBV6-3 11 ASSRGLNTEAF
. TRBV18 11 ASSLDRDYGYT
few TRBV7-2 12 ASSRTGTRDTQY
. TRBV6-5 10 ATVGTKSTQY
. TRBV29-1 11 SASGGSYNEQF
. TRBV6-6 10 ASSQGMDTIY
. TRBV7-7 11 ASSTSGFTEQY
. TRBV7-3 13 ASSPGGPSTDTQY
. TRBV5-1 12 ASSFNRDNTEAF
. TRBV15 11 ATSRDRGSPLH
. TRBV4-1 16 ASSQAGQGIGANYGYT
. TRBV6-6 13 ASRPTSSYNSPLH
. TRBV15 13 ATSRVGGPAYEQY
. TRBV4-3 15 ASSQDLGASSYNEQF
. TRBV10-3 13 AISESRGKNTEAF
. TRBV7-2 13 ASSQLTGVREKLF
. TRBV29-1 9 SVRPNNEQF
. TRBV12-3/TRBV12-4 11 ASSPEGDTEAF
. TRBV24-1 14 ATSDPPARGFEKLF
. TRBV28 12 ASSWGQASQPQH
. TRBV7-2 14 ASSTRTGSSGNTIY
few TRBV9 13 ASSPTDKYNSPLH
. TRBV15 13 ATSRVGSPTDTQY
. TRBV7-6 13 ASSLGGTGAYEQY